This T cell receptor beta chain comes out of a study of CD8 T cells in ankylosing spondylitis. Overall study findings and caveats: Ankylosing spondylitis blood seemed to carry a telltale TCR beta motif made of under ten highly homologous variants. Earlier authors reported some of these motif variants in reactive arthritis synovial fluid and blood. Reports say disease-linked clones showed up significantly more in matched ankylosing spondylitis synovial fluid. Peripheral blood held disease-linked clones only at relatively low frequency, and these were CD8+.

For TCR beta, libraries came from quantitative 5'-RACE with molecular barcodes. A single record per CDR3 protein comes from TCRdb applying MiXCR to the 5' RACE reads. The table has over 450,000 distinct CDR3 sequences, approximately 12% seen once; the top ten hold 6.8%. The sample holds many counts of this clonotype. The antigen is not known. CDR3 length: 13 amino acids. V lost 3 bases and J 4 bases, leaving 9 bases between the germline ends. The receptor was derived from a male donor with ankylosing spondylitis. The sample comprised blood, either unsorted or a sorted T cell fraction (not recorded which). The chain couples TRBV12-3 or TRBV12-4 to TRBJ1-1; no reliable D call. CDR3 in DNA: TGTGCCAGCAGTTTGTCATGGGGCACTGAAGCTTTCTTT. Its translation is CASSLSWGTEAFF.